This TCR beta chain was identified in a study of blood T cell repertoires in COVID-19. Participant reports of clinical history set cohort assignment. The CDR3 spans 15 residues. The germline CDR1 and CDR2 sequences are SGHTA and FQGNSA. With V trimmed by 5 bases and J by 4 bases, 6 bases remained unmatched. Profiling relied on immunoSEQ multiplex PCR, and the TCRdb table lists in-frame clones only, not all of them. The table records about 440,000 clones, about 85% of them present only once. This TCR derives from a woman younger than 30 with acute COVID-19. This sequence joins TRBV7-2 and TRBJ2-1; 9 bases are a match to TRBD1. The sample comprised PBMCs or T cells enriched from blood (not recorded which). In DNA, the CDR3 is TGTGCCAGCAGCGTCCGGGACAGGGTTTACAATGAGCAGTTCTTC. Translating gives CASSVRDRVYNEQFF.